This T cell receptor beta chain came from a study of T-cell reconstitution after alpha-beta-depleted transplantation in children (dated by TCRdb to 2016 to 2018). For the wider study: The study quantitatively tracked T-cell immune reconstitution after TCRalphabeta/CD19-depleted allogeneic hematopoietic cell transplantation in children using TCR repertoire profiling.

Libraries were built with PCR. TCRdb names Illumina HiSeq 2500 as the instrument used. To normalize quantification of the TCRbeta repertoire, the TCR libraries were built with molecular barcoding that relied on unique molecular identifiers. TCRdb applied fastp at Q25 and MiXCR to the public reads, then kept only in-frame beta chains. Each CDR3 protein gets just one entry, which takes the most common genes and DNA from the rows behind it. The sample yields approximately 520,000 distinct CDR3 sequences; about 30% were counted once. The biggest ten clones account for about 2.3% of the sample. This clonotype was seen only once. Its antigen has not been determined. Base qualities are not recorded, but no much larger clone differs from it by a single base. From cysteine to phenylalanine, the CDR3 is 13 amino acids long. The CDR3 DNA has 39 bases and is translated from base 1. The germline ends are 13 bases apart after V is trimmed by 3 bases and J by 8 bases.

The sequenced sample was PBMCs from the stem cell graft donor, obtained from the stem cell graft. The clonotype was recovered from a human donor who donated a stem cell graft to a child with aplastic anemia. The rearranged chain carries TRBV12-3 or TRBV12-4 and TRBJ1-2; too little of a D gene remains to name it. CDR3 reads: CASSLGRSSGYTF. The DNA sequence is TGTGCCAGCAGTTTGGGCAGGTCGAGCGGCTACACCTTC.